This T cell receptor (beta chain) was sequenced in a study of cytomegalovirus exposure and HLA in healthy donors (TCRdb year 2017). Regarding the complete study: According to an earlier analysis of 587 of the donors, about 190 million T cells yielded 90 million to 140 million unique TCR beta sequences and approximately 300 Gb of sequence data. In addition to the first cohort of roughly 670 subjects, a separate validation cohort of 120 different subjects was used. About 330 gigabases of sequencing data and approximately 91 million unique TCR sequences made up an early release that covered approximately 700 HLA-typed donors. Of the 398 genotyped donors, around 81% fell in the genetic ancestry cluster associated with self-reported Caucasian donors. An earlier analysis of approximately 580 of the donors used high-throughput TCR beta sequencing to judge whether each TCR beta V gene segment behaved as functional or pseudogenic. Genome-wide SNP genotypes for about 55% of the roughly 670 donors were used in a later genetic analysis, which treated that subset as a discovery cohort. The study was designed to test whether signatures of past pathogen exposure could be identified by cataloging public T cell receptors. Among 398 genotyped donors of the cohort, an average of approximately 220,000 unique TCR beta nucleotide sequences was sequenced per donor, of which about 18% were non-productive. To study patterns of TCR occurrence, a later analysis re-analyzed previously published TCR beta repertoires from just over 650 donors and added high-resolution HLA genotyping. Every repertoire in the discovery cohort had been generated on one and the same sequencing platform. Typing coverage varied by locus: 629-630 donors for A, B, C, DRB1 and DQB1; approximately 560 for DQA1; approximately 610 for DPA1; fewer than 480 for DPB1. Several DR-DQ haplotypes were handled as single units for association and clustering, since linkage in the cohort was strong. In the later analysis, no new phenotypic data were used to find candidate immune exposures; instead, reliance was placed on TCR beta sequences and their occurrence across donors. Donor age, sex, ethnicity and CMV serostatus were compiled together with the repertoire data. HLA typing covered class I and class II loci at four-digit resolution. To predict cytomegalovirus infection status, the study combined high-throughput TCR immunosequencing, statistical association of individual TCRs with disease status, and machine learning. The T cell repertoires of under 700 subjects were profiled by immunosequencing and related to cytomegalovirus serostatus. The research as a whole found: In a later analysis, several top co-occurrence clusters were reported to appear linked to parvovirus B19, influenza, CMV and Epstein-Barr virus. Across donors, most TCR sequences were observed very rarely, whereas some public TCRs were present in many individuals. In a later analysis, over 15,000 TCR beta sequences were associated with specific HLA alleles at a false discovery rate of 0.05. The study listed 150 to 200 TCR beta chains as associated with cytomegalovirus. According to a later analysis, most CMV-associated TCR beta chains appeared to be HLA-restricted, and the HLA associations seemed to be driven largely by CMV exposure. A further reported finding was that TCR beta sequences accurately predicted the HLA-A and HLA-B alleles for most subjects in the first cohort. Roughly uniform sequencing depth across donors was assumed in presence/absence analyses, although this assumption may not hold. In an earlier analysis of approximately 600 of the donors, most TCR beta V segments were observed in productive rearrangements about 87% or about 30% of the time, broadly matching IMGT annotations. A group of highly shared sequence variants was considered likely to be a technical artifact of the sequencing pipeline. A few of the identified cytomegalovirus-associated TCR beta chains were confirmed in vitro to be specific for cytomegalovirus antigens. The authors suggested that the approach could potentially be generalized to other disease states and immunological phenotypes. Assigning TCR associations to individual alleles was difficult when HLA alleles, especially DR and DQ, strongly co-occurred. In a later analysis, the rate of TCR association differed among HLA loci, with DRB1 alleles having the most associated TCRs and HLA-C alleles having the fewest. Cytomegalovirus status was reported to be diagnosed by the classifier with high specificity and sensitivity in both the original and validation cohorts. In a later analysis, HLA-associated TCR beta chains showed more clonal expansion and lower generation probabilities than non-associated chains that were equally common. According to a later genetic analysis, donors in an Asian-associated ancestry cluster had fewer N-insertions in productive TCRs than the roughly 700-donor mean. A later genetic analysis associated a missense DCLRE1C variant with V-gene and J-gene trimming of TCR beta chains, and an independent cohort replicated the association. Only TCR beta chains were sequenced in this cohort, and the absence of alpha or paired-chain data limited detectable features. HLA typing was unavailable for some donors at each locus, so association tests used only the typed subset. Because counts were too low, seventeen rarely observed V segments, including chromosome 9 orphons, were left out of the earlier analysis of a few hundred of the donors. The 87-base-pair reads could not distinguish some IMGT-functional V segments, including TRBV6-2 and TRBV6-3, so those segments were excluded. Linkage disequilibrium might explain the correlated functional status among segregating V segments, but an unknown experimental factor could not be excluded. CMV serostatus was the only immune exposure information available for the cohort.

V is pared back by 3 bases and J by 4 bases, with 13 bases lying between the germline termini. The cysteine opens and the phenylalanine closes a CDR3 of 15 amino acids. Only CDR3 DNA remains: 45 bases, in frame from the first base. CDR1 and CDR2, per the germline V gene, are SNHLY and FYNNEI. To prepare the library, the immunoSEQ multiplex PCR assay was applied. The multiplex PCR relied on a mix of 60 forward primers for TCR Vbeta segments and 13 reverse primers for TCR Jbeta segments. A multiplex PCR assay on genomic DNA amplified the CDR3 region of rearranged TCR beta genes. Amplified TCR beta libraries were sequenced as 87-base-pair reads on the Illumina HiSeq System. As for the original processing: A later analysis tallied 75 million to 95 million unique TCR beta chains across the approximately 670 repertoires, and around 10 million of those chains were shared by two or more donors. A nearest-neighbor algorithm error-corrected the raw reads and collapsed the reads into unique sequences, merging closely related sequences to remove PCR and sequencing errors. V, D and J gene segments were assigned by aligning CDR3 sequences to IMGT reference sequences. For a sequence to be retained, a match of at least six nucleotides to both a V gene segment and a J gene segment was required. A rearrangement counted as productive if the CDR3 had no stop codons and remained in frame with V and J, and every other rearrangement counted as non-productive. CDR3 was defined by IMGT convention, running from the second conserved V-encoded cysteine to the conserved J-encoded phenylalanine. The earlier analysis of about 620 of the donors excluded sequences that lacked an unambiguous match to a single V gene segment. An earlier analysis of 587 of the donors classified V segments as functional when productive rearrangements were above 56.7% and as segregating when the standard deviation between donors was above 5%. A statistical classification framework was developed to diagnose cytomegalovirus status using the catalog of TCR beta chain sequences. In a later analysis, V and J genes were assigned by comparing TCR nucleotide sequences against IMGT/GENE-DB human TR gene sequences. A later analysis assigned CDR3 sequences and most-parsimonious VDJ recombination scenarios with the TCRdist pipeline. A later analysis defined each TCR beta chain by its CDR3 amino acid sequence plus V-gene family, and excluded reads lacking a unique V-gene family. In a later analysis, approximately 590 highly shared, low-generation-probability nucleotide sequences were removed to address suspected cross-contamination and a sequencing artifact. In a later analysis, a clonal expansion index was calculated for each public chain from normalized within-repertoire ranks of inferred template counts. In a later analysis, generation probabilities were computed using a VDJ recombination model fitted to out-of-frame rearrangements, and the results were checked against IGoR. In a later analysis, hypergeometric tests were used to score TCR-TCR, TCR-HLA and TCR-CMV co-occurrence, with a repertoire-size bias correction applied to TCR pairs. To estimate false discovery rates, a later analysis permuted the HLA or CMV assignments 20 times. In a later analysis, co-occurring TCRs were grouped using DBSCAN, with TCRdist sequence similarity added in when clustering inside HLA-allele-positive subsets. Repertoires with fewer than 30,000 or more than 120,000 public chains, plus five repertoires with anomalous nucleotide sharing, were excluded from co-occurrence clustering. TCRdb took over this immuneACCESS table, retaining in-frame rearrangements with V and J assigned. Such tables are incomplete; in checked studies, under half of the missing clones stem from an unresolved V gene, and the remainder is unexplained. V and J calls and clone size are given by that table; D and trimming were obtained from the DNA. This sample's table carries roughly 110,000 clones. Roughly 3.5% of the sample is held by the ten biggest clonotypes.

Notes on this clone: Its target antigen remains unknown.

The cohort was made up of about 610 healthy bone marrow donors. At the time of sampling, all cohort members were nominally healthy, though unrecorded immune exposures were likely present. The donor tested CMV seronegative, placing the donor among the 350 or so seronegative members of the cohort. Every donor gave a peripheral blood sample, and the peripheral blood mononuclear cells from that sample were used for TCR beta sequencing. The Qiagen DNeasy Blood Extraction Kit was used to extract genomic DNA from the blood cell samples. Sequenced: PBMCs. The chain joins TRBV2 to TRBJ1-5, with the identity of the D gene unclear. The sequence came from a man younger than 45 in good health and CMV-seronegative. The nucleotide sequence reads TGTGCCAGCAGTGACGTTTCAGGCGAGAATCAGCCCCAGCATTTT. This sequence encodes CASSDVSGENQPQHF.